A single sample is the source of the 3 T cell receptor beta chains below, sequenced in a study of T cells after yellow fever vaccination. Using its own MiXCR run on the 5' RACE reads, TCRdb lists one record per CDR3 protein. The sample has around 530,000 distinct CDR3 sequences, around a sixth seen once. Sequences were derived from PBMCs, sampled 4 to 6 days after the first yellow fever vaccination. These receptor sequences come from a man in his late teens or twenties who received the YFV17D yellow fever vaccine.

This clonotype was detected ten times or more. The chain links TRBV5-6 to TRBJ2-5; D uncertain. Germline lookup yields CDR1 SGHDT and CDR2 YYEEEE. Trimming took off 2 bases at V and 1 base at J, with 6 bases between the two ends. This CDR3 has 13 residues. Here the CDR3 reads CASSLMSQETQYF. The DNA of the CDR3 is TGTGCCAGCAGCTTAATGAGCCAAGAGACCCAGTACTTC. The full variable domain, completed using reference TRBV5-6 and TRBJ2-5, is DAGVTQSPTHLIKTRGQQVTLRCSPKSGHDTVSWYQQALGQGPQFIFQYYEEEERQRGNFPDRFSGHQFPNYSSELNVNALLLGDSALYLCASSLMSQETQYFGPGTRLLVL.

V usage is TRBV7-2 and J usage is TRBJ2-3; 11 nucleotides align to TRBD1. The CDR3 is 16 amino acids. Germline CDR1 is SGHTA and CDR2 is FQGNSA. The junction had 7 bases not matched to a gene; V was cut back by 3 bases and J by 5 bases. The CDR3 DNA follows: TGTGCCAGCAGCTTCACCGGGACAGGGGGGAGAGATACGCAGTATTTT. Protein product: CASSFTGTGGRDTQYF.

This clonotype was observed a handful of times. The gene calls are TRBV6-1 and TRBJ2-7; a possible D gene is TRBD2 (5 bases). Trimming removed 4 bases from V and 5 bases from J, with 15 bases in between. CDR1 is MNHNS and CDR2 is SASEGT in the germline V gene. The CDR3 loop spans 14 amino acids. The CDR3, as DNA: TGTGCCAGCAGTGGCGCACGAAGCGGCAACGAGCAGTACTTC. Its protein product is CASSGARSGNEQYF.